Shown below are 3 T cell receptor beta chains from a single sample sequenced in a study of beta chain features in type 1 diabetes. General study points: Patients with Type 1 diabetes showed moderately but significantly shorter TCRB CDR3s in all four CD4+ subsets.

The study reverse transcribed the entire isolated RNA, so it sequenced expressed TCRB transcripts. Only in-frame clones appear in the TCRdb table, and some are missing; sequencing was by immunoSEQ multiplex PCR. Among roughly 230,000 clones listed, about a tenth were seen once. Their target antigens are unknown. The sample consisted of naive CD4+ T cells from blood. These receptors were collected from a man aged 25-45 years with type 1 diabetes.

The chain carries TRBV7-2 and TRBJ2-7; TRBD1 matches at 7 bases. The V segment lost 6 bases and the J segment 4 bases; nucleotides outside the gene matches: 6. This CDR3 spans 13 amino acids. Germline V gene lookup returns CDR1 SGHTA and CDR2 FQGNSA. CDR3 DNA: TGTGCCAGCAGACGGACAGGTGAATACGAGCAGTACTTC. Encoded protein: CASRRTGEYEQYF.

In its sample, this clone was seen a few times. This chain connects TRBV28 to TRBJ1-6, with TRBD1 as a possible D gene (6 bases). V dropped 4 bases and J dropped 10 bases, with 8 bases sitting between them. CDR1 is MDHEN and CDR2 is SYDVKM in the germline V gene. CDR3 length: 12 amino acids. Here the CDR3 reads CASSSGESPLHF. In DNA, the CDR3 is TGTGCCAGCAGTTCAGGGGAATCACCCCTCCACTTT. Full variable domain (remainder filled in from reference TRBV28 and TRBJ1-6): DVKVTQSSRYLVKRTGEKVFLECVQDMDHENMFWYRQDPGLGLRLIYFSYDVKMKEKGDIPEGYSVSREKKERFSLILESASTNQTSMYLCASSSGESPLHFGNGTRLTVT.

The chain couples TRBV25-1 to TRBJ1-1, with D perhaps TRBD1 (5 bases). V shed 5 bases and J shed 3 bases, with 10 bases lying between them. This CDR3 spans 13 amino acids. Germline values: CDR1 MGHDK, CDR2 SYGVNS. CDR3 sequence (DNA): TGTGCCAGCAGTCACCAGGGATACACTGAAGCTTTCTTT. This translates into CASSHQGYTEAFF.